This T cell receptor beta chain was identified in a study of T cell responses to AZD1222 COVID-19 vaccine (dated by TCRdb to the early 2020s). In terms of the full investigation: TCR sequencing was performed for roughly 240 trial participants, of whom 207 were given two doses of AZD1222 and approximately 26 were given two doses of MenACWY control vaccine. Trial participants were enrolled by age into subgroups of 18-55, 56-69 and 70-plus years, and approximately 150, 30 and 60 TCR-sequenced participants, respectively, were included in these subgroups. What the work shows at the level of the full study, not this receptor alone: Because no day 14 peak-response samples were available, repertoires were characterized only after the peak T cell response. The vaccine-associated CD4 TCRs covered the entire spike protein, and the dominant responses fell in regions 160-218 and 743-854. Reportedly, almost half of the unique spike-specific TCRs recognized epitopes lying outside the regions that are mutated in the B.1.351 and B.1.1.7 variants. Spike-specific TCR breadth and depth rose significantly after two AZD1222 doses compared with day 0 and with MenACWY recipients. Conclusions about previously exposed vaccinees are limited, since just five or six AZD1222 recipients were seropositive for SARS-CoV-2 at baseline. In the small 56-69-year group, the increase in depth fell short of significance, most likely because of low power. Participants were mostly white British, with more females than males. The authors suggested clonal diversity may have been underestimated.

The time point label, as the study defines it: about 28 days (+/-7) after the second vaccine dose. AZD1222 recipients with second doses at about 4 weeks or about 12 weeks were pooled, because spike-specific TCR depth and breadth did not differ between schedules. Samples from vaccinated people were obtained from the UK trials COV001 and COV002, which included a single-blind randomized controlled phase 2/3 trial of AZD1222 (ChAdOx1 nCoV-19) in healthy adults. For TCRbeta chain sequencing, PBMC samples from trial participants were taken at day 0 and at day 28 after the second dose. The CDR3 regions of human TCRbeta chains were analyzed by immunosequencing. Per the authors' processing: Repertoire TCRs were checked for matches against a reference library of SARS-CoV-2-specific TCRs that had been generated using the MIRA antigen-specificity platform. Breadth was defined as the fraction of unique TCRs that were SARS-CoV-2-associated. Depth was defined as the fraction of total T cells that were SARS-CoV-2-associated. Each spike-specific TCR was assigned to its reactive spike region and to a CD4 or CD8 class using the MIRA data. Log10-transformed breadth and depth values were compared by one-way ANOVA with Sidak's multiple comparisons tests. What TCRdb holds here is the immuneACCESS table cut down to in-frame rearrangements. Part of the clones is not present; checked against another copy, under half of the missing clones reflect an unresolved V gene, and the others are unexplained. V, J and clone size derive from that table, while D and trimming were established from the DNA sequence. In this sample the table shows approximately 31,000 clones, 88% of which occur a single time. The ten most abundant clones make up less than 15% of the sample.

The germline V gene (reference sequence) supplies CDR1 SSHAT and CDR2 FNYEAQ. The CDR3 has 13 amino acids, counting the end cysteine and phenylalanine. The sequence is cut down to CDR3 DNA, 39 bases in frame from base 1. Turning to this clone: No antigen is known for it. One end of the junction is discordant with germline, which a read error may explain.

The chain is made from TRBV7-7 and TRBJ1-4, with the D gene not confidently named. This clonotype originated in an adult who received the AZD1222 COVID-19 vaccine. This specimen was peripheral blood, taken 28 days after the second AZD1222 dose. The CDR3 sequence is CASSLGHNEKLFF. Read as DNA, the sequence is TGTGCTAGCAGCTTAGGCCACAATGAAAAACTGTTTTTT.